This T cell receptor beta chain comes out of a study of T-cell reconstitution after alpha-beta-depleted transplantation in children. Points from the study as a whole: At one year after transplant, newly produced T cells mostly accounted for T-cell counts and diversity. Alpha-beta T cells present about two months after transplant were reported to originate from several hundred expanded graft clones.

A word on this clonotype: The antigen is undetermined.

Preparing the TCRbeta library involved the use of unique molecular identifiers. TCRdb called the PCR reads again in MiXCR, with one record for every CDR3 protein. The sample yields about 600,000 distinct CDR3 sequences, about 21% seen once. The TCR comes from a boy less than two years old who had a stem cell transplant for acute myeloid leukemia, so the T cells may come from the graft donor. Sample: PBMCs, mostly from graft donor cells, taken 360 days after TCRalphabeta/CD19-depleted stem cell transplant.

The CDR3: CASSVSGTGVAEAFF. The CDR3 coding sequence is TGTGCCAGCAGCGTCTCCGGGACAGGGGTCGCTGAAGCTTTCTTT. This chain connects TRBV9 to TRBJ1-1; 10 bases agree with TRBD1. With 2 bases clipped from V and 6 bases from J, the junction kept 7 bases outside the gene matches. Germline CDR1 SGDLS, CDR2 YYNGEE. The CDR3 runs to 15 residues. Using reference TRBV9 and TRBJ1-1 for the parts outside the CDR3, the full variable domain is DSGVTQTPKHLITATGQRVTLRCSPRSGDLSVYWYQQSLDQGLQFLIQYYNGEERAKGNILERFSAQQFPDLHSELNLSSLELGDSALYFCASSVSGTGVAEAFFGQGTRLTVV.